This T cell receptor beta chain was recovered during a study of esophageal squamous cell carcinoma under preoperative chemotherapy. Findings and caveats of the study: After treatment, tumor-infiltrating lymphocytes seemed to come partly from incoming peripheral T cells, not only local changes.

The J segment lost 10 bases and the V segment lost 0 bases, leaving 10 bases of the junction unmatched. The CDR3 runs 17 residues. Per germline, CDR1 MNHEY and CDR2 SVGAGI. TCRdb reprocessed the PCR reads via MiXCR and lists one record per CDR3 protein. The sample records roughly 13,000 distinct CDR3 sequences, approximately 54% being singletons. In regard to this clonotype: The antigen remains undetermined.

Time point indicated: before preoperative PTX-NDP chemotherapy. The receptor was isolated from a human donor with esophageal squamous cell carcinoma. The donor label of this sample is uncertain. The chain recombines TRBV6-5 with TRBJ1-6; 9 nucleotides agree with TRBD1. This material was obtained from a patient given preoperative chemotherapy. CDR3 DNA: TGTGCCAGCAGTTACTCCCAGGGGGGGACAGGGCACTCACCCCTCCACTTT. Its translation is CASSYSQGGTGHSPLHF.